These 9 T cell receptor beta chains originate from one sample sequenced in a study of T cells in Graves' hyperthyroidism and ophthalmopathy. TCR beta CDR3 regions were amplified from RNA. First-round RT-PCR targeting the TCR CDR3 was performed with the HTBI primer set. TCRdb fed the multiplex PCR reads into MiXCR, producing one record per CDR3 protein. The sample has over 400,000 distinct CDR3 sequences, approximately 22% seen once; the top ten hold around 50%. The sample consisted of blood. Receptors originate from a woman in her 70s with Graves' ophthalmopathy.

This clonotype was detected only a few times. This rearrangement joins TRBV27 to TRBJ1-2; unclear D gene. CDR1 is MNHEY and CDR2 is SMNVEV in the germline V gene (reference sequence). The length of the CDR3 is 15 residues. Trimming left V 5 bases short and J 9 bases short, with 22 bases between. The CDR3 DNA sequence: TGTGCCAGCAGTACCAGTAGTACTTCGGCCTTGAGCTACACCTTC. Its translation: CASSTSSTSALSYTF.

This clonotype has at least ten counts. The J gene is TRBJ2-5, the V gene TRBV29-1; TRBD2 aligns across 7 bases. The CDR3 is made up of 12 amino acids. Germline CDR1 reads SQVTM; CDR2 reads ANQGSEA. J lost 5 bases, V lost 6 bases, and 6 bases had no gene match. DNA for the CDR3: TGCAGCGTCGACCCGCGGGGGGAGACCCAGTACTTC. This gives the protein CSVDPRGETQYF.

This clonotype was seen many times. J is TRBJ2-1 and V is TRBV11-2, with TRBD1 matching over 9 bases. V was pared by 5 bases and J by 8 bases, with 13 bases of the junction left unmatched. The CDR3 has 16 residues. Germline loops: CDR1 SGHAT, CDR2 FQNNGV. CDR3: CASSRGTGYLSHEQFF. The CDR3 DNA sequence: TGTGCCAGCAGCCGTGGGACAGGGTATTTGTCGCATGAGCAGTTCTTC.

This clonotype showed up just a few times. This CDR3 is CASSVAAGGTEAFF. The CDR3 nucleotides are TGTGCCAGCAGCGTAGCAGCAGGGGGCACTGAAGCTTTCTTT. The V call is TRBV9, the J call TRBJ1-1; TRBD1 matches at 7 bases. Germline lookup yields CDR1 SGDLS and CDR2 YYNGEE. With 0 bases clipped from V and 4 bases from J, the junction kept 3 bases outside the gene matches. CDR3 length: 14 amino acids.

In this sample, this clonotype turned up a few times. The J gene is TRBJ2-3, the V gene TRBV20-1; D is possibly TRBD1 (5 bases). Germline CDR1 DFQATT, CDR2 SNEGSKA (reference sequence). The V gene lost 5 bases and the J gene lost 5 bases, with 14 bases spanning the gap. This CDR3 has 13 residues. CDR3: CSAGAYSGDTQYF. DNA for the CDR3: TGCAGTGCTGGGGCCTATTCGGGAGATACGCAGTATTTT.

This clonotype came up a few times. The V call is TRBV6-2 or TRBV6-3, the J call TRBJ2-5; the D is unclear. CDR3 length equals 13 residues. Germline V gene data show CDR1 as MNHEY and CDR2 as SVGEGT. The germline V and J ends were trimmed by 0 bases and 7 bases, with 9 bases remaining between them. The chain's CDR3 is CASSYSAVVTQYF. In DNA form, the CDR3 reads TGTGCCAGCAGTTACTCCGCCGTCGTGACCCAGTACTTC.

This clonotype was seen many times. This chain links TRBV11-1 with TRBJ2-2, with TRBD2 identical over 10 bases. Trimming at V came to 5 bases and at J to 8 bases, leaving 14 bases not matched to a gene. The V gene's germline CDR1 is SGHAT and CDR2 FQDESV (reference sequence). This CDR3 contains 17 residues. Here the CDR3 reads CASSDRWTSGREGELFF. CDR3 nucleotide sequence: TGTGCCAGCAGCGACCGATGGACTAGCGGACGGGAAGGGGAGCTGTTTTTT.

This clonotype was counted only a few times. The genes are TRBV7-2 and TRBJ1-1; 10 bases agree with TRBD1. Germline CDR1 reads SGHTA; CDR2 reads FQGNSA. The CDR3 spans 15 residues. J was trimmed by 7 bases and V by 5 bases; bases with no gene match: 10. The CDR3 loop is CASSRRTGGIGEAFF. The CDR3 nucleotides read TGTGCCAGCAGCCGACGGACAGGGGGAATTGGTGAAGCTTTCTTT.

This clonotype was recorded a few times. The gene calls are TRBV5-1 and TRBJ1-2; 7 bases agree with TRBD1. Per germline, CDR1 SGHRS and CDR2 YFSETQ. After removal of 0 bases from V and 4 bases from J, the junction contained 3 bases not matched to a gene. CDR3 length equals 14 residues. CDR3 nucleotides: TGCGCCAGCAGCTTGGGGACAGGTCTCTATGGCTACACCTTC. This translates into CASSLGTGLYGYTF. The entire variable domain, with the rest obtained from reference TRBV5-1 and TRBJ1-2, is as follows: KAGVTQTPRYLIKTRGQQVTLSCSPISGHRSVSWYQQTPGQGLQFLFEYFSETQRNKGNFPGRFSGRQFSNSRSEMNVSTLELGDSALYLCASSLGTGLYGYTFGSGTRLTVV.